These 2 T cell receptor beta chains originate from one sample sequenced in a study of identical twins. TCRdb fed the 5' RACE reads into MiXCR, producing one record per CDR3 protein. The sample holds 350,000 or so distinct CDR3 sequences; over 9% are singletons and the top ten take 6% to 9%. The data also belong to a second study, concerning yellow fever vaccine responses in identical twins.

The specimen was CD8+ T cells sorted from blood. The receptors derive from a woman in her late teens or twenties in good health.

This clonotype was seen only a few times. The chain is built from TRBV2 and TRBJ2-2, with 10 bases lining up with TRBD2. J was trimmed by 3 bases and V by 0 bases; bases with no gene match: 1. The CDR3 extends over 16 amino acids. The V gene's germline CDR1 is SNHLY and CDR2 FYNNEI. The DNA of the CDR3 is TGTGCCAGCAGTGAAGCGACTAGCGGGCACACCGGGGAGCTGTTTTTT. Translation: CASSEATSGHTGELFF.

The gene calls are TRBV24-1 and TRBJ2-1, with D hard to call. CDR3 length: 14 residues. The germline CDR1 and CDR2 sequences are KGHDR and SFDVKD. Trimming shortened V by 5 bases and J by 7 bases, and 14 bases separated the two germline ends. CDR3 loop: CATSAASGSNEQFF. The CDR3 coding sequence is TGTGCCACCAGTGCGGCGTCGGGTTCTAATGAGCAGTTCTTC.